In its sample, the clone carrying this TCR beta chain was seen a few times. Its specificity is not known. Germline CDR1 is SNHLY and CDR2 is FYNNEI. The V gene lost 10 bases and the J gene lost 8 bases, with 14 bases spanning the gap. The CDR3 loop spans 11 amino acids. The sample belongs to a study of cytomegalovirus exposure and HLA in healthy donors. PCR amplification relied on 60 Vbeta primers (plus 13 Jbeta primers). Assay used: immunoSEQ multiplex PCR; TCRdb lists only in-frame clones, some missing. There are over 85,000 clones in the sample; about 60% occur only once, and approximately 4.8% lies in the top ten. Regarding the study as a whole: A few V segments could not be told apart, such as TRBV6-2 and TRBV6-3, and were left out. Some highly shared sequence variants likely arose as a pipeline artifact. Across donors, sequencing depth was assumed by presence/absence analyses to be roughly uniform.

The sample taken for sequencing was PBMCs. This TCR was sampled from a human donor in good health. The rearrangement uses TRBV2 and TRBJ1-1, with D possibly matching TRBD1 (5 bases). CDR3 bases: TGTGCCACCCGGGACTCTTTGGAAGCTTTCTTT. Translation: CATRDSLEAFF.